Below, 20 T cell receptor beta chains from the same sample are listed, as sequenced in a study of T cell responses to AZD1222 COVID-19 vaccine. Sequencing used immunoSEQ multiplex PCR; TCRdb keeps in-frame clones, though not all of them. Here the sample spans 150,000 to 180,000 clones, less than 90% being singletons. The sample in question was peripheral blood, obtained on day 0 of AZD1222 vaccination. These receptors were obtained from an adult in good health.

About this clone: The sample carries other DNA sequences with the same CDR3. CDR3 loop: CASSLTGGSTDTQYF. As DNA, the CDR3 is TGTGCCAGCAGCTTAACGGGGGGCAGCACAGATACGCAGTATTTT. The rearrangement links TRBV7-3 to TRBJ2-3; D assignment may be TRBD1 or TRBD2 (6 bases each). V was trimmed by 0 bases and J by 0 bases, leaving 7 bases between them. CDR3 size: 15 residues. Germline assignment: CDR1 SGHTA and CDR2 FQGTGA.

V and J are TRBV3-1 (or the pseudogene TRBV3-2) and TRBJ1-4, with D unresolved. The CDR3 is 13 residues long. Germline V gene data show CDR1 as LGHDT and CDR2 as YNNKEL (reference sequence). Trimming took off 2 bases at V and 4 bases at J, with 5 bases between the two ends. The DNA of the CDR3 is TGTGCCAGCAGCCAATTCCTTAATGAAAAACTGTTTTTT. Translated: CASSQFLNEKLFF.

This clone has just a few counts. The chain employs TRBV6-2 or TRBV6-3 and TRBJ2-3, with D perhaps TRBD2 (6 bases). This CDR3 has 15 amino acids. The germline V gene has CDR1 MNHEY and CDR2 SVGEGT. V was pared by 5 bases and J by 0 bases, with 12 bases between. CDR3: CASSIAADSTDTQYF. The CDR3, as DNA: TGTGCCAGCAGTATAGCGGCGGACAGCACAGATACGCAGTATTTT.

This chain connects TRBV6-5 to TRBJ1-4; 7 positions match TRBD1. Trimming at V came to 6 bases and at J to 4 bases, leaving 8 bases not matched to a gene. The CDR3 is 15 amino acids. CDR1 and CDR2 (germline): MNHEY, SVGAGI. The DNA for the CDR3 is TGTGCCAGCAGCCATGACAGGGCTGGTAATGAAAAACTGTTTTTT. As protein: CASSHDRAGNEKLFF.

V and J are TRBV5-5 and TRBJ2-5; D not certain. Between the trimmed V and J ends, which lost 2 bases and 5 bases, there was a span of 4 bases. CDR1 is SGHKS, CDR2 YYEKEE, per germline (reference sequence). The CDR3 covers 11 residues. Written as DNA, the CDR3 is TGTGCCAGCAGCTTCTCGGAGACCCAGTACTTC. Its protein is CASSFSETQYF.

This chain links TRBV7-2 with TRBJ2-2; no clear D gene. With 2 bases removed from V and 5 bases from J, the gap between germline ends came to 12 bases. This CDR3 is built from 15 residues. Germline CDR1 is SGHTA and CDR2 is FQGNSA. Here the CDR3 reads CASSLNGRATGELFF. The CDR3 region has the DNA TGTGCCAGCAGCTTAAATGGCCGGGCTACCGGGGAGCTGTTTTTT.

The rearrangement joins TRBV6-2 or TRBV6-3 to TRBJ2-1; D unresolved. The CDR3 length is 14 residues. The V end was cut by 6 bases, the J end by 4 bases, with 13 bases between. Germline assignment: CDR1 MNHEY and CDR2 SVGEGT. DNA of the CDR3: TGTGCCAGCAGCGATCGCCGGTGGTACAATGAGCAGTTCTTC. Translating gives CASSDRRWYNEQFF.

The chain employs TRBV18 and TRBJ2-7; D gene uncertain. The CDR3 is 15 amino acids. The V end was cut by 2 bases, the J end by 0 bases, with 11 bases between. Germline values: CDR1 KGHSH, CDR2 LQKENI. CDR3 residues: CASSPWQESSYEQYF. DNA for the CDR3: TGTGCCAGCTCACCATGGCAGGAAAGCTCCTACGAGCAGTACTTC.

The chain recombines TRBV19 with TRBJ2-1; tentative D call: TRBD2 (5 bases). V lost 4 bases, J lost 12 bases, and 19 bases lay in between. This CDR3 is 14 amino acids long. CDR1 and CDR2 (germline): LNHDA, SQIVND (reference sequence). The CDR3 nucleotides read TGTGCCAGTAGTAGAGGTGAGAGGGCCACAACGCAGTTCTTC. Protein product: CASSRGERATTQFF.

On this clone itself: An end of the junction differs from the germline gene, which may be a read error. CDR3 sequence: CASSSGPLNAEAFF. CDR3 DNA sequence: TGTGCCAGCAGCAGCGGACCGTTGAACGCTGAAGCTTTCTTT. This sequence joins TRBV3-1 (or the pseudogene TRBV3-2) and TRBJ1-1; D gene unclear. The CDR3 contains 14 residues. CDR1 is LGHDT, CDR2 YNNKEL, per germline (reference sequence).

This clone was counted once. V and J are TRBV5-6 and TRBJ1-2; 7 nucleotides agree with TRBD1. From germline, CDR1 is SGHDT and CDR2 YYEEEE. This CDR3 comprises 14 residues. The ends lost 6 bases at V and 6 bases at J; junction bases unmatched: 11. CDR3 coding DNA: TGTGCCAGCAACCCCATCGACAGGGACCATGGCTACACCTTC. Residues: CASNPIDRDHGYTF. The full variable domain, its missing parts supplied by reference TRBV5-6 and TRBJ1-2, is DAGVTQSPTHLIKTRGQQVTLRCSPKSGHDTVSWYQQALGQGPQFIFQYYEEEERQRGNFPDRFSGHQFPNYSSELNVNALLLGDSALYLCASNPIDRDHGYTFGSGTRLTVV.

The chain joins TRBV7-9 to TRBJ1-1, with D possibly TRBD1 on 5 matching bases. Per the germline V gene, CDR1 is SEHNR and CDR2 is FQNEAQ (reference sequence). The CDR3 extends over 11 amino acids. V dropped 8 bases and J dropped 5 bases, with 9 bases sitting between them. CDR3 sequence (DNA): TGTGCCAGCGGAGGGGCGACTGAAGCTTTCTTT. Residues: CASGGATEAFF.

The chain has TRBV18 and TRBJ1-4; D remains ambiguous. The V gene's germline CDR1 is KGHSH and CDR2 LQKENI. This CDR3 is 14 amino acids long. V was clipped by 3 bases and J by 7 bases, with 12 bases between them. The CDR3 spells CASSPGAVGEKLFF. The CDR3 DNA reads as TGTGCCAGCTCACCCGGTGCAGTGGGTGAAAAACTGTTTTTT.

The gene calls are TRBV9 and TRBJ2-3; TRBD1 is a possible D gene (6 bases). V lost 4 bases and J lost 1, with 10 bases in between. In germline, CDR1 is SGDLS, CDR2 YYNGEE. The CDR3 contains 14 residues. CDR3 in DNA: TGTGCCAGCAGCCCACGGACAGGCACAGATACGCAGTATTTT. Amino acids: CASSPRTGTDTQYF.

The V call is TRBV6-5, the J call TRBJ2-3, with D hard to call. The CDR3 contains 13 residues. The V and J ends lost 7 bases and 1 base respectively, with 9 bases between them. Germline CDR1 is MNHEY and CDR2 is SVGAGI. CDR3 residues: CASTATGTDTQYF. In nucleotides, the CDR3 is TGTGCCAGCACCGCAACAGGCACAGATACGCAGTATTTT.

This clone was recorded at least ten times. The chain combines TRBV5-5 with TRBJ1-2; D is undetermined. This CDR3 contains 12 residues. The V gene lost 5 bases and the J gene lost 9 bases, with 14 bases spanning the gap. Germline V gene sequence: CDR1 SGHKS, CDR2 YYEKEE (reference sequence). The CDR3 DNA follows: TGTGCCAGCAGATACCGAGACGGTTGCTACACCTTC. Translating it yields CASRYRDGCYTF.

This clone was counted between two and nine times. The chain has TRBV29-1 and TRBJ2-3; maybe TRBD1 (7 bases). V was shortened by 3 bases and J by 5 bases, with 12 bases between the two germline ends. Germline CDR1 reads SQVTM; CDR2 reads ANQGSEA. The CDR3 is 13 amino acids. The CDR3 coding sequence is TGCAGCGTTGAGGAGGGGGCGGGAGATACGCAGTATTTT. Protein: CSVEEGAGDTQYF.

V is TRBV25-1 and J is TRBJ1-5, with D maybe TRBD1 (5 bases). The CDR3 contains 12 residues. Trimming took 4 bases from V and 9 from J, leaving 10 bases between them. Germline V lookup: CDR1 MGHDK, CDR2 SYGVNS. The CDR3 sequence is CASSAGSAPQHF. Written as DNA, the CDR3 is TGTGCCAGCAGTGCAGGGTCAGCGCCCCAGCATTTT.

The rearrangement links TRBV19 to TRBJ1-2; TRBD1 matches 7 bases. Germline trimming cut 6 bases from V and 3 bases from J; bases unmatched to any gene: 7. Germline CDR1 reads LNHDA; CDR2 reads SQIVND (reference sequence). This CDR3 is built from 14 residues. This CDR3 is CASSPGQLYYGYTF. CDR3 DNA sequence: TGTGCCAGTAGCCCGGGACAGCTGTACTATGGCTACACCTTC.

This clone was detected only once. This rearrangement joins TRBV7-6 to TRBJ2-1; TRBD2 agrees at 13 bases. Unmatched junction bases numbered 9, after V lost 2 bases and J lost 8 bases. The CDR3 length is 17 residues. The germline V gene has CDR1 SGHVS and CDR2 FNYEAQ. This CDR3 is CASSLRTSGGSRDEQFF. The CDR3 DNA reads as TGTGCCAGCAGCTTAAGGACTAGCGGGGGCTCGCGGGATGAGCAGTTCTTC.